Below are 2 T cell receptor beta chains sequenced from a single sample in a study of T cells in Graves' hyperthyroidism and ophthalmopathy. Regions amplified from RNA transcripts were the TCR beta CDR3 regions. Researchers ran a first-round RT-PCR on the TCR CDR3 using the HTBI primer set. TCRdb reprocessed the multiplex PCR reads with MiXCR, giving one entry per CDR3 protein. The sample gives roughly 700,000 distinct CDR3 sequences, approximately 36% of which show up once; roughly 30% is in the top ten. What was sequenced was blood. These receptors were obtained from a woman aged 40 to 50 with Graves' hyperthyroidism.

V is TRBV6-1 and J is TRBJ2-6; 8 nucleotides match TRBD1. The CDR3 spans 20 residues. The J segment lost 1 base and the V segment lost 5 bases, leaving 16 bases of the junction unmatched. Germline CDR1 MNHNS, CDR2 SASEGT. The CDR3: CASSYSSLTGVPSGANVLTF. In DNA, the CDR3 is TGTGCCAGCAGTTACTCGTCCCTGACAGGGGTTCCTTCTGGGGCCAACGTCCTGACTTTC.

This clonotype was counted at least ten times. This chain connects TRBV7-9 to TRBJ1-1; D is unclear. Trimming left V 2 bases short and J 0 bases short, with 10 bases between. CDR1 and CDR2 from the germline V gene are SEHNR and FQNEAQ (reference sequence). The CDR3 extends over 15 amino acids. The CDR3 loop reads CASSLNTAMNTEAFF. The CDR3 coding sequence is TGTGCCAGCAGCTTAAACACAGCTATGAACACTGAAGCTTTCTTT.